This T cell receptor beta chain was recovered during a study of OX40 agonist ivuxolimab in advanced cancers. Produced via immunoSEQ multiplex PCR; TCRdb's table is partial and in-frame only. The data show 60,000 to 75,000 clones, approximately 90% seen once. Autoimmune disease history or systemic immunosuppression disqualified patients. In germline, CDR1 is MGHDK, CDR2 SYGVNS. Trimming removed 1 base from V and 2 bases from J, with 8 bases in between. CDR3 length: 14 residues. This sequence originates from an adult with an advanced solid tumor such as melanoma, head and neck, liver or kidney cancer. The chain combines TRBV25-1 with TRBJ2-5; D is ambiguous. Sequencing used CD4+ or CD8+ T cells sorted from blood, obtained in a trial of the OX40 agonist ivuxolimab. The CDR3: CASSEWVDQETQYF. The CDR3 DNA reads as TGTGCCAGCAGTGAATGGGTTGATCAAGAGACCCAGTACTTC.